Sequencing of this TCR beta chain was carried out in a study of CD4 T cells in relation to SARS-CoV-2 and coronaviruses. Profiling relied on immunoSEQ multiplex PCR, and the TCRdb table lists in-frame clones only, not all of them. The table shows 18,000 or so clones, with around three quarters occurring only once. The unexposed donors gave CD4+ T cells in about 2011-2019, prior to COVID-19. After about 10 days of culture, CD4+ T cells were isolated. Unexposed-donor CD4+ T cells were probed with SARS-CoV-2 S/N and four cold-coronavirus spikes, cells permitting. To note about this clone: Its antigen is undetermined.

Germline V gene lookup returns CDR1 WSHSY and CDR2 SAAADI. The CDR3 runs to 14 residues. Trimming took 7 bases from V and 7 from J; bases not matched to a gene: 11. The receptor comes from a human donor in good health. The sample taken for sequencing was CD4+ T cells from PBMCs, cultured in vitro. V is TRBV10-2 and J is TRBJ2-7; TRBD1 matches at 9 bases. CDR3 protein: CASNPGQGALEQYF. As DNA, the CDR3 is TGCGCCAGCAACCCGGGACAGGGAGCTCTAGAGCAGTACTTC.